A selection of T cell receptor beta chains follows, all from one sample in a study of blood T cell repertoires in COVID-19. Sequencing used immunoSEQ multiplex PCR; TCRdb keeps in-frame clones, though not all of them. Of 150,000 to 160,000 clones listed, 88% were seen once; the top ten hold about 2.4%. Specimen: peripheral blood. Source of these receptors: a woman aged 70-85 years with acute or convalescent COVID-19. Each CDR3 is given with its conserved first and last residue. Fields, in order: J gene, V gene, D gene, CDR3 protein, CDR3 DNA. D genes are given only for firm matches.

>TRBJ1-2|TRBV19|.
CASSMVSVTAYGYTF
TGTGCCAGTAGTATGGTGTCGGTGACAGCTTATGGCTACACCTTC
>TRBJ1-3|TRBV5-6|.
CASTIQGRNTIYF
TGTGCCAGCACCATTCAGGGTCGAAACACCATATATTTT
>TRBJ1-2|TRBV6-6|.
CASSYSRTALDYGYTF
TGTGCCAGCAGTTACTCCCGAACAGCCCTTGACTATGGCTACACCTTC
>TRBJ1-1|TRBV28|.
CASSFGGGAGHTEAFF
TGTGCCAGCAGTTTCGGCGGGGGCGCAGGTCACACTGAAGCTTTCTTT
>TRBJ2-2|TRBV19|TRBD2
CASSIYFVGLAVYTGELFF
TGTGCCAGTAGTATTTATTTCGTCGGGCTAGCGGTTTACACCGGGGAGCTGTTTTTT
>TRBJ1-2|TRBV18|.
CASSPQGGGASSNYGYTF
TGTGCCAGCTCACCACAGGGAGGGGGAGCCTCCTCCAACTATGGCTACACCTTC
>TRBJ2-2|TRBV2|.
CASSAEGLNTGELFF
TGTGCCAGCAGTGCAGAGGGCTTGAACACCGGGGAGCTGTTTTTT
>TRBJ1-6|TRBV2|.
CASSTLGGVNNSPLHF
TGTGCCAGCAGCACCTTGGGAGGAGTCAATAATTCACCCCTCCACTTT
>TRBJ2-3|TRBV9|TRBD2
CASSVVLRGLAGGLRADTQYF
TGTGCCAGCAGCGTAGTACTTCGTGGACTAGCGGGGGGTCTTAGGGCAGATACGCAGTATTTT
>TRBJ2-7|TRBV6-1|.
CASSEEFSPRAYEQYF
TGTGCCAGCAGTGAGGAGTTTTCCCCACGGGCCTACGAGCAGTACTTC
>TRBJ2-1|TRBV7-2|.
CASSLGGGAKEQFF
TGTGCCAGCAGCTTAGGGGGCGGGGCTAAGGAGCAGTTCTTC
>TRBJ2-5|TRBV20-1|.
CSTRVSRAQYF
TGCAGTACTAGAGTTAGCAGAGCCCAGTACTTC
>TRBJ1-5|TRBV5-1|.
CASSLDGQINQPQHF
TGCGCCAGCAGCTTGGACGGACAGATCAATCAGCCCCAGCATTTT